The 29 T cell receptor beta chains listed next were all sequenced from one sample in a study of OX40 agonist ivuxolimab in advanced cancers. Using immunoSEQ multiplex PCR, the repertoire was profiled, and TCRdb retains in-frame clones only, with some absent. The repertoire consists of around 80,000 clones, with 65% to 90% occurring once and the leading ten covering roughly 0.5%. Sequencing was performed on CD4+ or CD8+ T cells sorted from blood, taken in a trial of the OX40 agonist ivuxolimab. These receptors were taken from an adult with an advanced solid tumor such as melanoma, head and neck, liver or kidney cancer.

This clone was seen once. The V call is TRBV27, the J call TRBJ2-7; 9 bases fit TRBD1. The CDR3 is 15 amino acids. Germline V gene data show CDR1 as MNHEY and CDR2 as SMNVEV (reference sequence). The V gene end was trimmed by 7 bases and the J gene end by 3 bases; junction bases not matched to a gene: 10. The CDR3 nucleotides are TGTGCCAGCACCAAGTGGGGGACAGGGAACTACGAGCAGTACTTC. Protein: CASTKWGTGNYEQYF.

This clone was recorded only once. V usage is TRBV30 and J usage is TRBJ2-6, with a weak D call TRBD2 (6 bases). Germline loops: CDR1 GTSNPN, CDR2 SVGIG (reference sequence). The V end was cut by 4 bases, the J end by 1 base, with 14 bases between. The CDR3 extends over 16 amino acids. CDR3 DNA: TGTGCCTGGACTTTGCGGGGTACTTCTGGGGCCAACGTCCTGACTTTC. Amino acids: CAWTLRGTSGANVLTF.

The chain couples TRBV5-4 to TRBJ1-2, with D tentatively TRBD1 (5 bases). The V end was cut by 1 base, the J end by 4 bases, with 11 bases between. Germline-derived CDR1 and CDR2 are SGHNT and YYREEE (reference sequence). This CDR3 is 14 amino acids long. The CDR3 loop reads CASSLSGRSYGYTF. For the CDR3, the DNA is TGTGCCAGCAGCTTGTCAGGGCGGAGCTATGGCTACACCTTC.

The rearrangement joins TRBV4-2 to TRBJ1-1, with D possibly being TRBD1 (6 bases). CDR1 LGHNA and CDR2 YNFKEQ come from the germline V gene. V was pared by 2 bases and J by 1 base, with 17 bases between. The CDR3 length is 17 residues. For the CDR3, the DNA is TGTGCCAGCAGCCAACAAACAGGGTCATTAACGAACACTGAAGCTTTCTTT. It is translated as CASSQQTGSLTNTEAFF.

The rearrangement uses TRBV4-3 and TRBJ2-7, with D hard to call. Trimming took off 4 bases at V and 5 bases at J, with 18 bases between the two ends. CDR3 length: 15 residues. Germline values: CDR1 LGHNA, CDR2 YSLEER. CDR3 protein: CASSRLGVESNEQYF. CDR3 coding DNA: TGCGCCAGCAGCCGACTTGGGGTGGAATCCAACGAGCAGTACTTC.

The rearrangement joins TRBV11-1 to TRBJ2-3, with 8 bases identical to TRBD2. Germline trimming cut 4 bases from V and 0 bases from J; bases unmatched to any gene: 6. From germline, CDR1 is SGHAT and CDR2 FQDESV (reference sequence). CDR3 length: 16 residues. The DNA of the CDR3 is TGTGCCAGCAGCTCACTCGGGAGGGGGAGCACAGATACGCAGTATTTT. Protein: CASSSLGRGSTDTQYF.

The genes are TRBV28 and TRBJ2-1, with 10 positions matching TRBD1. This CDR3 spans 15 amino acids. Germline V gives CDR1 MDHEN, CDR2 SYDVKM. V was pared by 8 bases and J by 0 bases, with 4 bases of the junction left unmatched. This chain's CDR3 is CASRTGGGSYNEQFF. The DNA for the CDR3 is TGTGCCAGCCGGACAGGGGGGGGCTCCTACAATGAGCAGTTCTTC.

The V call is TRBV5-6, the J call TRBJ2-5; TRBD2 matches 13 bases. In germline, CDR1 is SGHDT, CDR2 YYEEEE. V lost 2 bases, J lost 5 bases, and 9 bases stayed unmatched. This CDR3 has 17 residues. The CDR3 nucleotides read TGTGCCAGCAGCTTCAGGACTAGCGGGAGAGGTACCGAGACCCAGTACTTC. Its protein product is CASSFRTSGRGTETQYF.

This chain uses TRBV10-3 with TRBJ1-2, with 7 bases identical to TRBD1. Germline CDR1 ENHRY, CDR2 SYGVKD. This CDR3 region has 12 residues. V trimming: 8 bases; J trimming: 2 bases; junction bases outside the gene matches: 2. The CDR3 region has the DNA TGTGCCATCCAACAGGGGAACTATGGCTACACCTTC. Amino acid sequence: CAIQQGNYGYTF.

The CDR3 DNA sequence: TGTGCCAGCACCCAGTCGGGGGGGGCCTACAATGAGCAGTTCTTC. This gives the protein CASTQSGGAYNEQFF. The rearrangement links TRBV6-6 to TRBJ2-1; 8 bases agree with TRBD2. The CDR3 consists of 15 residues. V was pared by 7 bases and J by 2 bases, with 7 bases of the junction left unmatched. Germline V gene data show CDR1 as MNHNY and CDR2 as SVGAGI (reference sequence).

This clone is a singleton in its sample. The chain is built from TRBV28 and TRBJ2-5; either TRBD1 or TRBD2 may fit D (5 bases each). Trimming stripped 5 bases from V and 5 bases from J, with 15 bases between. The CDR3 has 14 amino acids. Germline CDR1 reads MDHEN; CDR2 reads SYDVKM. The CDR3 DNA reads as TGTGCCAGCAGTATAGGGACGGGCGGGGAGACCCAGTACTTC. Translated, it gives CASSIGTGGETQYF.

The chain uses TRBV30 and TRBJ1-1, with no clear D. V gave up 4 bases and J gave up 1 base, with 10 bases separating them. Germline V gene data show CDR1 as GTSNPN and CDR2 as SVGIG (reference sequence). This CDR3 region has 13 residues. The DNA of the CDR3 is TGTGCCTGGACGCGGACGTCGAACACTGAAGCTTTCTTT. Translation gives CAWTRTSNTEAFF.

The V call is TRBV5-4, the J call TRBJ2-3, with TRBD1 identical over 8 bases. This CDR3 region has 15 residues. J gave up 6 bases and V 2 bases, and 8 bases lay outside the gene matches. The germline CDR1 and CDR2 sequences are SGHNT and YYREEE (reference sequence). DNA for the CDR3: TGTGCCAGCAGCTTAGGACAGGGAGTGACGGATACGCAGTATTTT. Its protein is CASSLGQGVTDTQYF.

The chain joins TRBV11-2 to TRBJ2-3; either TRBD1 or TRBD2 may fit D (6 bases each). Germline V gene sequence: CDR1 SGHAT, CDR2 FQNNGV. This CDR3 is 15 amino acids long. V was pared by 2 bases and J by 1 base, with 10 bases between. The CDR3 DNA reads as TGTGCCAGCAGCTTATATCGGGGGCGCACAGATACGCAGTATTTT. Its translation is CASSLYRGRTDTQYF.

V usage is TRBV9 and J usage is TRBJ1-4, with D maybe TRBD1 (6 bases). CDR3 length: 14 amino acids. Germline V gene data show CDR1 as SGDLS and CDR2 as YYNGEE. Trimming removed 3 bases from V and 4 bases from J, with 10 bases in between. The CDR3 sequence: CASSDRGNNEKLFF. CDR3 bases: TGTGCCAGCAGCGATAGGGGGAATAATGAAAAACTGTTTTTT.

This clone was seen once. This chain connects TRBV7-6 to TRBJ1-2; possibly TRBD1 for D (6 bases). Germline V CDR1 and CDR2: SGHVS, FNYEAQ. The V gene lost 0 bases and the J gene lost 6 bases, with 11 bases spanning the gap. The CDR3 is 14 amino acids. The DNA of the CDR3 is TGTGCCAGCAGCTTAGCGGGGGCGGTCGATGGCTACACCTTC. Protein: CASSLAGAVDGYTF.

V and J are TRBV11-2 and TRBJ1-4, with unresolved D. V lost 1 base and J lost 7, with 4 bases in between. Germline CDR1 reads SGHAT; CDR2 reads FQNNGV. The CDR3 runs 12 residues. Here the CDR3 reads CASSLVGEKLFF. CDR3 DNA: TGTGCCAGCAGCTTAGTGGGTGAAAAACTGTTTTTT.

The V gene is TRBV9, the J gene TRBJ1-3; D ambiguous. Germline loops: CDR1 SGDLS, CDR2 YYNGEE. The CDR3 length is 16 residues. V was trimmed by 3 bases and J by 0 bases, leaving 13 bases between them. CDR3 region: CASSAAPSRSGNTIYF. The DNA of the CDR3 is TGTGCCAGCAGCGCCGCCCCCTCGCGCTCTGGAAACACCATATATTTT.

The chain links TRBV5-1 to TRBJ2-1; no clear D gene. The CDR3 runs 14 residues. Trimming left V 0 bases short and J 6 bases short, with 10 bases between. CDR1 is SGHRS, CDR2 YFSETQ, per germline. Written as DNA, the CDR3 is TGCGCCAGCAGCTTGGGACCACCACCCAATGAGCAGTTCTTC. Translated, it gives CASSLGPPPNEQFF.

Comments on this clone: Other DNA sequences in this specimen translate into the identical CDR3. The V gene is TRBV7-9, the J gene TRBJ1-1; D gene unclear. Germline values: CDR1 SEHNR, CDR2 FQNEAQ (reference sequence). The CDR3 length is 13 residues. V was trimmed by 4 bases and J by 1 base, leaving 7 bases between them. The CDR3 loop is CASSSRPNTEAFF. Written as DNA, the CDR3 is TGTGCCAGCAGCTCGCGCCCGAACACTGAAGCTTTCTTT. The whole variable domain, filled in from reference TRBV7-9 and TRBJ1-1, reads DTGVSQNPRHKITKRGQNVTFRCDPISEHNRLYWYRQTLGQGPEFLTYFQNEAQLEKSRLLSDRFSAERPKGSFSTLEIQRTEQGDSAMYLCASSSRPNTEAFFGQGTRLTVV.

The chain uses TRBV5-1 and TRBJ2-2; 9 bases agree with TRBD1. Losses at the gene ends were 5 bases for V and 5 bases for J; bases not matched to a gene: 10. Germline assignment: CDR1 SGHRS and CDR2 YFSETQ. The length of the CDR3 is 16 residues. The CDR3 region is CASRRLDRGNTGELFF. The DNA of the CDR3 is TGCGCCAGCAGACGACTGGACAGGGGTAATACCGGGGAGCTGTTTTTT.

The CDR3 nucleotides read TGTGCCATCAGTGTCGACTTGCGTGGGGGCTACACCTTC. Protein product: CAISVDLRGGYTF. The chain joins TRBV10-3 to TRBJ1-2; D uncertain. The CDR3 covers 13 residues. Germline V gene data show CDR1 as ENHRY and CDR2 as SYGVKD. Trimming cost V 4 bases and J 8 bases, with 14 bases left between them.

This clone was seen a handful of times. The chain couples TRBV7-9 to TRBJ1-1; 7 positions agree with TRBD1. J gave up 8 bases and V 6 bases, and 3 bases lay outside the gene matches. This CDR3 has 11 residues. Germline V gives CDR1 SEHNR, CDR2 FQNEAQ (reference sequence). CDR3 loop: CASREQGEAFF. The CDR3 bases are TGTGCCAGCAGGGAACAGGGGGAAGCTTTCTTT.

The sample holds one count of this clone. The rearrangement uses TRBV30 and TRBJ1-2; TRBD1 matches 9 bases. The CDR3 extends over 15 amino acids. Trimming took 5 bases from V and 4 from J; bases not matched to a gene: 11. In germline, CDR1 is GTSNPN, CDR2 SVGIG (reference sequence). The CDR3 spells CAWGLLTGGLYGYTF. In DNA, the CDR3 is TGTGCCTGGGGCCTCCTAACAGGGGGCCTCTATGGCTACACCTTC.

The rearrangement links TRBV4-1 to TRBJ2-5; D is possibly TRBD1 or TRBD2 (5 bases each). Trimming took off 3 bases at V and 3 bases at J, with 14 bases between the two ends. Looked up from germline, CDR1 is MGHRA and CDR2 is YSYEKL. This CDR3 contains 15 residues. DNA for the CDR3: TGCGCCAGCAGCCATTGGGGGTCCGGGGAAGAGACCCAGTACTTC. Translation: CASSHWGSGEETQYF.

The J gene is TRBJ2-3, the V gene TRBV5-1; the D gene is possibly TRBD1 (6 bases). CDR1 SGHRS and CDR2 YFSETQ come from the germline V gene. V was trimmed by 3 bases and J by 5 bases, leaving 10 bases between them. The CDR3 is 13 residues long. CDR3 amino acids: CASSSGVIDTQYF. The CDR3 bases are TGCGCCAGCAGCTCAGGGGTGATAGATACGCAGTATTTT.

This rearrangement joins TRBV6-5 to TRBJ2-7; 10 bases align to TRBD1. J lost 6 bases, V lost 0 bases, and 8 bases had no gene match. This CDR3 is 16 amino acids long. The germline gives CDR1 MNHEY, CDR2 SVGAGI. CDR3 nucleotide sequence: TGTGCCAGCAGTTACTCGACCGTGACAGGGGGCGTCGAGCAGTACTTC. Its protein is CASSYSTVTGGVEQYF.

V and J are TRBV19 and TRBJ2-7; 9 bases fit TRBD1. Germline V gene data show CDR1 as LNHDA and CDR2 as SQIVND (reference sequence). CDR3 size: 17 residues. After removal of 0 bases from V and 5 bases from J, the junction contained 11 bases not matched to a gene. The CDR3 nucleotides read TGTGCCAGTAGTATAGATCCCCCGGGACAGGGTTCCCACGAGCAGTACTTC. Translation: CASSIDPPGQGSHEQYF.

The J gene is TRBJ2-1, the V gene TRBV5-4, with D perhaps TRBD1 or TRBD2 (5 bases each). This CDR3 contains 16 residues. In germline, CDR1 is SGHNT, CDR2 YYREEE (reference sequence). The ends were cut back, 3 bases at V and 1 base at J, with 14 bases in the middle. CDR3 in DNA: TGTGCCAGCAGCTATTCCGGGACCAAATCCTACAATGAGCAGTTCTTC. It translates to CASSYSGTKSYNEQFF.